This is a list of T cell receptor beta chains from one sample in a study of somatic mutations in cytotoxic T cells in rheumatoid arthritis. Only in-frame clones appear in the TCRdb table, and some are missing; sequencing was by immunoSEQ multiplex PCR. The data hold approximately 11,000 clones, with 75% to 95% observed a single time. Material: CD8+ T cells sorted from blood. These receptor sequences come from a woman between 18 and 30 years old with rheumatoid arthritis. Both conserved end residues are part of each CDR3. Each record gives: D gene, clone size, V gene, CDR3 length, J gene, CDR3 protein, CDR3 DNA. D genes are given only for firm matches. Size is stated for part of the rows, as once, few or many counts, or as a class when the clone is expanded.

d_gene: TRBD1
abundance: once
v_gene: TRBV7-9
len: 13
j_gene: TRBJ2-5
CDR3aa: CASSSRGKETQYF
CDR3nt: TGTGCCAGCAGCTCCAGGGGGAAAGAGACCCAGTACTTC

d_gene: TRBD2
abundance: NA
v_gene: TRBV4-1
len: 17
j_gene: TRBJ2-3
CDR3aa: CASSQFGLAVTTDTQYF
CDR3nt: TGCGCCAGCAGCCAATTCGGACTAGCGGTGACCACAGATACGCAGTATTTT

d_gene: NA
abundance: NA
v_gene: TRBV6-1
len: 14
j_gene: TRBJ2-3
CDR3aa: CASSEGRGTDTQYF
CDR3nt: TGTGCCAGCAGTGAAGGGAGGGGCACAGATACGCAGTATTTT

d_gene: NA
abundance: NA
v_gene: TRBV7-2
len: 17
j_gene: TRBJ2-2
CDR3aa: CASSLVRRINTGEKLFF
CDR3nt: TGTGCCAGCAGCTTAGTCCGTAGAATAAACACCGGGGAAAAGCTGTTTTTT

d_gene: NA
abundance: NA
v_gene: TRBV4-2
len: 15
j_gene: TRBJ1-2
CDR3aa: CASSPTEASGRGYTF
CDR3nt: TGTGCCAGCAGCCCTACGGAGGCGTCAGGTCGAGGCTACACCTTC

d_gene: TRBD2
abundance: NA
v_gene: TRBV27
len: 14
j_gene: TRBJ2-5
CDR3aa: CASGLAGEGETQYF
CDR3nt: TGTGCCAGCGGCCTAGCGGGAGAGGGAGAGACCCAGTACTTC

d_gene: NA
abundance: NA
v_gene: TRBV5-6
len: 15
j_gene: TRBJ2-1
CDR3aa: CASSLAGTSLNEQFF
CDR3nt: TGTGCCAGCAGCTTGGCGGGGACAAGCCTCAATGAGCAGTTCTTC

d_gene: NA
abundance: few
v_gene: TRBV9
len: 16
j_gene: TRBJ2-1
CDR3aa: CASSDHWQVWDNEQFF
CDR3nt: TGTGCCAGCAGCGACCACTGGCAGGTGTGGGACAATGAGCAGTTCTTC

d_gene: NA
abundance: once
v_gene: TRBV14
len: 13
j_gene: TRBJ2-7
CDR3aa: CASSQELAYEQYF
CDR3nt: TGTGCCAGCAGCCAAGAGTTAGCCTACGAGCAGTACTTC

d_gene: NA
abundance: NA
v_gene: TRBV5-1
len: 13
j_gene: TRBJ2-1
CDR3aa: CASSPGFQAEQFF
CDR3nt: TGCGCCAGCAGCCCGGGGTTCCAGGCCGAGCAGTTCTTC

d_gene: NA
abundance: NA
v_gene: TRBV7-6
len: 14
j_gene: TRBJ1-5
CDR3aa: CASSPTGDPQPQHF
CDR3nt: TGTGCCAGCAGCCCCACAGGTGACCCCCAGCCCCAGCATTTT

d_gene: TRBD1
abundance: NA
v_gene: TRBV2
len: 15
j_gene: TRBJ2-1
CDR3aa: CASRVGQVSYNEQFF
CDR3nt: TGTGCCAGCAGAGTGGGACAGGTCTCCTACAATGAGCAGTTCTTC

d_gene: NA
abundance: NA
v_gene: TRBV29-1
len: 12
j_gene: TRBJ1-1
CDR3aa: CSVRGEGTEAFF
CDR3nt: TGCAGCGTAAGAGGGGAGGGCACTGAAGCTTTCTTT

d_gene: TRBD1
abundance: NA
v_gene: TRBV10-3
len: 16
j_gene: TRBJ2-7
CDR3aa: CAISARTGDTSYEQYF
CDR3nt: TGTGCCATCAGTGCTCGGACAGGGGACACCAGCTACGAGCAGTACTTC

d_gene: NA
abundance: NA
v_gene: TRBV5-1
len: 16
j_gene: TRBJ2-7
CDR3aa: CASKAPKTENPYEQYF
CDR3nt: TGCGCCAGTAAAGCCCCCAAAACAGAGAACCCCTACGAGCAGTACTTC

d_gene: TRBD1
abundance: NA
v_gene: TRBV4-1
len: 16
j_gene: TRBJ2-7
CDR3aa: CASRQVETGGSYEQYF
CDR3nt: TGCGCCAGCAGACAAGTTGAGACAGGGGGCTCCTACGAGCAGTACTTC

d_gene: NA
abundance: NA
v_gene: TRBV15
len: 17
j_gene: TRBJ1-6
CDR3aa: CATSRDLGSSYNSPLHF
CDR3nt: TGTGCCACCAGCAGAGATCTTGGCAGCTCCTATAATTCACCCCTCCACTTT

d_gene: NA
abundance: NA
v_gene: TRBV7-8
len: 14
j_gene: TRBJ1-5
CDR3aa: CASSLQGSNQPQHF
CDR3nt: TGTGCCAGCAGCTTACAGGGTAGCAATCAGCCCCAGCATTTT